Shown below are 11 T cell receptor beta chains from a single sample sequenced in a study of T cell responses to AZD1222 COVID-19 vaccine. Profiled with immunoSEQ multiplex PCR; TCRdb holds only in-frame clones, not every one. The table records more than 150,000 clones, around 92% of them present only once. Sequenced here: peripheral blood, sampled on day 0 of AZD1222 vaccination. These receptors came from an adult in good health.

This clone was seen just once. The chain links TRBV9 to TRBJ2-2, with D hard to call. The CDR3 extends over 14 amino acids. V lost 0 bases to trimming and J lost 4 bases, with 7 bases between them. The germline CDR1 and CDR2 sequences are SGDLS and YYNGEE. CDR3 sequence (DNA): TGTGCCAGCAGCGTAGAACAGAGCACCGGGGAGCTGTTTTTT. This codes for CASSVEQSTGELFF.

The chain has TRBV13 and TRBJ2-7, with D maybe TRBD1 (6 bases). From germline, CDR1 is PRHDT and CDR2 FYEKMQ (reference sequence). The CDR3 covers 15 residues. The ends were cut back, 5 bases at V and 2 bases at J, with 16 bases in the middle. CDR3 sequence: CASSDRGQGAYEQYF. CDR3 nucleotide sequence: TGTGCCAGCAGCGATCGGGGACAAGGGGCCTACGAGCAGTACTTC.

This clone was recorded only once. The V call is TRBV7-2, the J call TRBJ1-1, with D possibly being TRBD1 (5 bases). The CDR3 consists of 15 residues. V lost 2 bases to trimming and J lost 4 bases, with 14 bases between them. Per the germline V gene, CDR1 is SGHTA and CDR2 is FQGNSA. As DNA, the CDR3 is TGTGCCAGCAGCTTACGGGGGGGGACTGGCACTGAAGCTTTCTTT. Encoded protein: CASSLRGGTGTEAFF.

V usage is TRBV24-1 and J usage is TRBJ2-3; TRBD2 agrees at 13 bases. The CDR3 contains 16 residues. Germline CDR1 KGHDR, CDR2 SFDVKD. Trimming took 4 bases from V and 3 from J; bases not matched to a gene: 3. Here the CDR3 DNA reads TGTGCCACCAGTGACCCGGGACTAGCGGGGACAGATACGCAGTATTTT. Protein: CATSDPGLAGTDTQYF.

This rearrangement joins TRBV19 to TRBJ2-7; tentatively, D is TRBD2 (6 bases). CDR3 length: 15 amino acids. Germline assignment: CDR1 LNHDA and CDR2 SQIVND (reference sequence). Trimming removed 5 bases at V and 1 base at J, with 15 bases between. In DNA form, the CDR3 reads TGTGCCAGTAGTCACCGGGACTCGCCATCCTACGAGCAGTACTTC. Protein sequence: CASSHRDSPSYEQYF.

J is TRBJ2-7 and V is TRBV11-3; 7 nucleotides align to TRBD2. CDR1 is SGHNT, CDR2 YENEEA, per germline. Germline trimming cut 3 bases from V and 4 bases from J; bases unmatched to any gene: 3. The CDR3 sequence is 13 residues long. The CDR3 protein is CASSLAGEYEQYF. In DNA form, the CDR3 reads TGTGCCAGCAGCTTGGCGGGAGAGTACGAGCAGTACTTC.

The chain is built from TRBV7-2 and TRBJ2-7, with 11 bases that match TRBD1. This CDR3 contains 16 residues. The V and J ends lost 1 base and 4 bases, in that order; junction bases with no gene match: 6. The V gene's germline CDR1 is SGHTA and CDR2 FQGNSA. The CDR3 here is CASSLDPDRGQYEQYF. The CDR3 coding sequence is TGTGCCAGCAGCTTAGACCCGGACAGGGGGCAGTACGAGCAGTACTTC.

The rearrangement links TRBV7-9 to TRBJ1-4; no definite D call. The germline CDR1 and CDR2 sequences are SEHNR and FQNEAQ (reference sequence). The ends were cut back, 1 base at V and 1 base at J, with 7 bases in the middle. There are 15 residues in the CDR3. The CDR3 loop is CASSLEVGTNEKLFF. The CDR3 DNA reads as TGTGCCAGCAGCTTAGAGGTTGGAACTAATGAAAAACTGTTTTTT.

V is TRBV18 and J is TRBJ1-5; 7 bases agree with TRBD1. This CDR3 has 13 amino acids. Germline CDR1 is KGHSH and CDR2 is LQKENI. V lost 6 bases to trimming and J lost 7 bases; unmatched junction nucleotides: 6. CDR3: CASSPRGDQPQHF. The CDR3, as DNA: TGTGCCAGCTCTCCCAGGGGGGACCAGCCCCAGCATTTT.

The CDR3 spells CASSQDVMVSEQYF. The CDR3 DNA is TGTGCCAGCAGCCAGGACGTTATGGTGTCCGAGCAGTACTTC. The V gene is TRBV7-9, the J gene TRBJ2-7, with D unresolved. Germline V gene data show CDR1 as SEHNR and CDR2 as FQNEAQ (reference sequence). The V end lost 5 bases, the J end lost 6 bases, and 17 bases lay between the germline ends. This CDR3 has 14 residues.

V is TRBV27 and J is TRBJ2-5, with TRBD2 identical over 7 bases. The V and J ends lost 2 bases and 1 base, in that order; junction bases with no gene match: 7. There are 16 residues in the CDR3. In germline, CDR1 is MNHEY, CDR2 SMNVEV (reference sequence). The CDR3 nucleotides read TGTGCCAGCAGTTTAGATCCCAGCGGGATCCAAGAGACCCAGTACTTC. Amino acids: CASSLDPSGIQETQYF.